This TCR beta chain appears in the sequencing data of a study of T cells in Graves' hyperthyroidism and ophthalmopathy. After removal of 1 base from V and 4 bases from J, the junction contained 3 bases not matched to a gene. Germline V CDR1 and CDR2: LNHDA, SQIVND (reference sequence). This CDR3 spans 15 amino acids. RNA transcripts were the template for amplifying TCR beta CDR3 regions. HTBI primers were the set used in a first-round RT-PCR of the TCR CDR3. TCRdb called the multiplex PCR reads again in MiXCR, with one record for every CDR3 protein. The sample contains over 500,000 distinct CDR3 sequences, approximately 14% of which appear only once.

The chain carries TRBV19 and TRBJ2-1; 8 nucleotides align to TRBD2. Sequencing was carried out using blood. This TCR came from a woman between 35 and 50 years old with Graves' hyperthyroidism. CDR3 nucleotides: TGTGCCAGTAGTATAGTGGGACTAGGGTACAATGAGCAGTTCTTC. Its translation is CASSIVGLGYNEQFF.